One and the same sample provided the 6 T cell receptor beta chains below, sequenced in a study of blood T cells in healthy people across ages. Together with a sample-barcoded 5' primer, a J-beta primer mix was included in a second PCR lasting about 6 to 11 cycles. In TCRdb, the 5' RACE reads were re-called with MiXCR into one record per CDR3 protein. This sample has hundreds of thousands of distinct CDR3 sequences, with about 36% found just once. The specimen was blood. The receptors derive from a man aged 18 to 30 in good health.

This clonotype has more than one count but fewer than ten. The chain has TRBV20-1 and TRBJ2-5, with 12 positions matching TRBD2. The ends lost 6 bases at V and 7 bases at J; junction bases unmatched: 12. Germline CDR1 and CDR2: DFQATT and SNEGSKA (reference sequence). The CDR3 extends over 15 amino acids. DNA of the CDR3: TGCAGTGCCACACTAGCGGGAGGCCCCAAGCGGACCCAGTACTTC. Residues: CSATLAGGPKRTQYF.

The chain uses TRBV3-1 and TRBJ2-2; 10 bases align to TRBD1. V lost 4 bases and J lost 3; bases outside the gene matches: 5. The CDR3 runs to 16 residues. Germline V gives CDR1 LGHDT, CDR2 YNNKEL (reference sequence). The CDR3 DNA follows: TGTGCCAGCAGCCTCGGGACAGGGGAGGACACCGGGGAGCTGTTTTTT. Encoded protein: CASSLGTGEDTGELFF.

In this sample, this clonotype turned up many times. Here the CDR3 DNA reads TGTGCCAGCAGTCCGAACAGGGGTATCACTAACTATGGCTACACCTTC. Translated, it gives CASSPNRGITNYGYTF. This rearrangement joins TRBV6-5 to TRBJ1-2, with 7 bases lining up with TRBD1. J was trimmed by 0 bases and V by 5 bases; bases with no gene match: 9. Germline V CDR1 and CDR2: MNHEY, SVGAGI. This CDR3 region has 16 residues.

The rearrangement uses TRBV19 and TRBJ2-2, with TRBD2 matching 8 bases. CDR3 size: 16 residues. The germline V gene has CDR1 LNHDA and CDR2 SQIVND (reference sequence). The V segment lost 5 bases and the J segment 0 bases; nucleotides outside the gene matches: 5. The CDR3 coding sequence is TGTGCCAGTAGTGCAAATAGCGGGACGAACACCGGGGAGCTGTTTTTT. Translating it yields CASSANSGTNTGELFF.

This rearrangement joins TRBV7-9 to TRBJ1-3; 7 bases agree with TRBD1. The J segment lost 3 bases and the V segment lost 5 bases, leaving 10 bases of the junction unmatched. The CDR3 runs to 16 residues. Germline V CDR1 and CDR2: SEHNR, FQNEAQ (reference sequence). Written as DNA, the CDR3 is TGTGCCAGCAGCCCGAACACAGGGGCAAATGGAAACACCATATATTTT. It codes for CASSPNTGANGNTIYF.

This clonotype was seen just once. This may come from a read error, since a much larger clone is one base off. The V gene is TRBV10-3, the J gene TRBJ2-1; D not certain. The CDR3 contains 12 residues. V lost 0 bases to trimming and J lost 10 bases, with 7 bases between them. Germline lookup yields CDR1 ENHRY and CDR2 SYGVKD. The CDR3 DNA is TGTGCCATCAGTGAGTCACGGTACGAGCAGTTCTTC. Protein: CAISESRYEQFF.